This T cell receptor (beta chain) was documented in a study of graft-versus-host responses after intestinal transplantation. Study context: Multivisceral, liver-intestinal, or isolated intestinal transplants were received by the recipients.

CDR1 and CDR2 from the germline V gene are SGDLS and YYNGEE. This CDR3 has 16 amino acids. The V and J ends lost 2 bases and 1 base, in that order; junction bases with no gene match: 4. Using immunoSEQ multiplex PCR, the repertoire was profiled, and TCRdb retains in-frame clones only, with some absent. This sample carries about 14,000 clones, 25% to 35% of them seen once, and the ten largest clones take 3.9%. Specimen: alloreactive CD4+ T cells from a mixed lymphocyte reaction culture, collected before intestinal transplant. Regarding subset: CFSE-low proliferating T cells sorted from approximately six-day pre-transplant mixed lymphocyte reaction (GvH or HvG direction). This sequence originates from a human patient who received an intestinal transplant. The rearrangement links TRBV9 to TRBJ2-2, with 8 bases that match TRBD2. CDR3 coding DNA: TGTGCCAGCAGCGTCGGGACTAGTAAGAACACCGGGGAGCTGTTTTTT. This encodes CASSVGTSKNTGELFF.